This section outlines one T cell receptor (beta chain) sequence together with its context. Its target is not known. Germline CDR1 is MNHEY and CDR2 is SMNVEV (reference sequence). This CDR3 contains 18 residues. Trimming shortened V by 3 bases and J by 3 bases, and 23 bases separated the two germline ends. The sample belongs to a study of cytomegalovirus exposure and HLA in healthy donors. General study results and limits: In a later analysis, at a false discovery rate of 0.05, roughly 17,000 TCR beta sequences were associated with HLA alleles. Later analysis showed TCR association rates varying by HLA locus, highest for DRB1 and lowest for HLA-C. The study recorded 150 to 200 TCR beta chains that were cytomegalovirus-associated.

Those who donated were healthy bone marrow donors. The PCR made use of 60 Vbeta and 13 Jbeta primers. Sequencing used immunoSEQ multiplex PCR; TCRdb keeps in-frame clones, though not all of them. The sample consists of approximately 180,000 clones, roughly 70% of them appearing once. This TCR was recovered from a male donor in good health and CMV-seronegative. V gene TRBV27 combines with J gene TRBJ1-2, with D perhaps matching TRBD1 (5 bases). Sequencing input: PBMCs. The CDR3 DNA is TGTGCCAGCAGTTTGGGGCGGGGTTCGTATAAGCTACACTATGGCTACACCTTC. Amino acid sequence: CASSLGRGSYKLHYGYTF.